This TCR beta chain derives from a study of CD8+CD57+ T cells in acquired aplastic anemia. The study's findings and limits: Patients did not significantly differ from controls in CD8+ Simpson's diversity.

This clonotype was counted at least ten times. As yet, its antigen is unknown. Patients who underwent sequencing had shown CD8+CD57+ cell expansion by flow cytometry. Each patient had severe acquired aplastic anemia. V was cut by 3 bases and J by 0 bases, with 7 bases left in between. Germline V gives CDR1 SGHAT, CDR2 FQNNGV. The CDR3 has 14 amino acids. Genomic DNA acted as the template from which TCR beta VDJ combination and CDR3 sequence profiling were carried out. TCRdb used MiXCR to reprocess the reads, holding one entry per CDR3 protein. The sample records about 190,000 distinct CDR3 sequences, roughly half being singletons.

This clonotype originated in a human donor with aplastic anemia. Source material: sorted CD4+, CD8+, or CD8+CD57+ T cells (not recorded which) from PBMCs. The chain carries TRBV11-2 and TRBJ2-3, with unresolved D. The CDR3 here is CASSFAVSTDTQYF. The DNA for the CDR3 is TGTGCCAGCAGCTTTGCGGTTAGCACAGATACGCAGTATTTT. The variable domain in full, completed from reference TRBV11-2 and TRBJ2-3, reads EAGVAQSPRYKIIEKRQSVAFWCNPISGHATLYWYQQILGQGPKLLIQFQNNGVVDDSQLPKDRFSAERLKGVDSTLKIQPAKLEDSAVYLCASSFAVSTDTQYFGPGTRLTVL.